This entry describes one T cell receptor beta chain. The CDR3 is 13 residues long. The germline V gene encodes CDR1 SGHDT and CDR2 YYEEEE. The sample belongs to a study of monozygotic twins with inflammatory bowel disease. No DNA is given; TCRdb re-called the 5' RACE reads and lists each CDR3 protein once. The sample features around 410,000 distinct CDR3 sequences, with less than 2.5% in its top ten. Sequenced material: blood. The chain links TRBV5-6 to TRBJ2-2. This clonotype was sampled from a human donor with ulcerative colitis or Crohn's disease, or a healthy co-twin of an affected twin (not recorded which). The CDR3 region is CASSFTPTGELFF.